This T cell receptor (beta chain) is from a study of low-dose radiotherapy and immunotherapy resistance in tumors. Turning to the study itself: The study gave Cohort 2 1 Gy per fraction every two weeks, totaling 13 Gy over 26 weeks.

Only a few counts were recorded for this clonotype. Primers used for first-strand cDNA, a TRAV- and TRBV-specific set, covered both alpha and beta chains. With a constant-region primer and a V-primer adapter, TCRs were subjected to about 20 PCR cycles of amplification. MiXCR was run by TCRdb on the reads, yielding one entry per CDR3 protein. The sample carries more than 70,000 distinct CDR3 sequences, under 25% recorded once. The V and J ends lost 0 bases and 2 bases, in that order; junction bases with no gene match: 3. Germline CDR1 reads SGHKS; CDR2 reads YYEKEE (reference sequence). This CDR3 region has 15 residues. The time point: after trial treatment. As for treatment: LDRT plus nivolumab, ipilimumab, low-dose cyclophosphamide and aspirin (RACIN trial).

Material: PBMCs, obtained after low-dose radiotherapy plus immunotherapy. The rearrangement uses TRBV5-5 and TRBJ2-7; TRBD1 aligns across 9 bases. The sequence came from a female donor with ovarian cancer. The CDR3 DNA is TGTGCCAGCAGCTTGGTCGGGACAGGGACCTACGAGCAGTACTTC. Translation: CASSLVGTGTYEQYF.